This paragraph covers one T cell receptor (beta chain) sequence. This clonotype was found a few times. Which antigen it targets is not known. No quality values exist for individual bases; no much larger clone is one base distant. This record belongs to a study of blood T cells in healthy people across ages (dated by TCRdb to about 2015). Regarding the study in general: In model experiments, template switching captured about one uniquely barcoded TCR beta cDNA molecule for every two T cells. To avoid experimental bias, donors of different ages were distributed randomly across sequencing lanes. The donors were divided into four age groups: young (average approximately 17 years), middle-aged (approximately 39), aged (approximately 64) and long-lived (roughly 82). The study measured age-related changes in TCR beta repertoire diversity using deep sequencing normalized with unique cDNA molecular identifiers. Using the same blood draw, the study looked at two additional independent replicas of 1 million unique cDNA reads for two donors, one aged 18 to 30 and the other aged 80 or older.

Donors were around 37 systemically healthy Caucasian individuals from Russia aged about 6 to 100 years. About 10 milliliters of peripheral blood were collected from each donor into EDTA-treated Vacutainer tubes. Ficoll-Paque density-gradient centrifugation was used to isolate PBMCs, with at least 6.5 million per sample. Trizol reagent was used to extract total RNA from PBMCs, with at least 6 micrograms per sample. For every donor, flow cytometry on a PBMC aliquot measured the percentage of naive CD45RAhigh/CD27high T cells. Library preparation was by 5' RACE. This sample was sequenced with an Illumina HiSeq 2500. A second PCR of about 6 to 12 cycles was run with a J-beta primer mix and a sample-barcoded 5' primer. Each TCR beta cDNA molecule received a unique molecular identifier from a template-switch 5' adaptor carrying 12 random nucleotides. At least 2.5 million CDR3-containing paired-end reads were obtained from each sample. First-strand cDNA synthesis was performed from all RNA using the Mint cDNA synthesis kit, with priming by a TRBC-specific oligonucleotide. Following uracil-DNA glycosylase treatment, all cDNA underwent a first 18-cycle PCR with the universal primers M1SS and BC2_uni_R. The study's processing was this. Each sample was normalized by randomly selecting 1 million high-quality reads, each carrying a distinct molecular identifier. Reads with shared molecular identifiers were discarded instead of being binned into consensus sequences. MiTCR, with a Q25 quality threshold and the strictest error-elimination algorithm, was used for CDR3 identification, clonotype clustering and error correction. A nonparametric unseen species model with Euler transformation was used to estimate lower-bound total TCR beta diversity. TCRdb applied fastp at Q25 and MiXCR to the public reads, then kept only in-frame beta chains. Identical CDR3 proteins give one entry, which carries the most common genes and DNA. The authors' filters were not applied to this entry. This sample comprises fewer than 2,000,000 distinct CDR3 sequences, 30% to 35% of them detected only once. The biggest ten clones account for over 9% of the sample.

V lost 4 bases and J lost 2 bases; the stretch between them is 8 bases long. The CDR3 numbers 13 residues from cysteine through phenylalanine. The DNA shown is the 39-base CDR3, in frame from base 1. The CDR1 and CDR2 encoded by the germline V gene (reference sequence) are MNHEY and SMNVEV. Beyond this particular receptor, the publication reports: Because the CMV infection status of the donors was unknown, age-related changes in expanded clonotypes may potentially have been confounded. Observed TCR beta diversity per million T cells fell roughly linearly with age, and a significant reduction was already apparent by age around 40. Compared with the aged group, more naive CD4+ T cells, fewer expanded clones and increased TCR diversity were shown by the long-lived group, suggesting age selection. Observed TCR beta diversity correlated strongly with the percentage of naive T cells measured by flow cytometry. Since profiling was done on bulk unsorted PBMCs, naive and antigen-experienced compartments could not be conclusively compared. Estimates of total diversity from one million sequenced T cells were regarded as lower bounds and underestimates.

The clonotype was recovered from a woman between 25 and 40 years old in good health. Source material: blood. The receptor chain draws on TRBV27 and TRBJ2-5, with the D gene call left open. The CDR3 protein sequence reads: CASSWRRQETQYF. DNA sequence: TGTGCCAGCAGTTGGCGTAGGCAAGAGACCCAGTACTTC.